A selection of T cell receptor beta chains follows, all from one sample in a study of T-cell reconstitution after alpha-beta-depleted transplantation in children. One entry per CDR3 protein, called by TCRdb with MiXCR from the PCR reads. The sample lists fewer than 85,000 distinct CDR3 sequences; roughly 15% were seen once. Sequencing was performed on PBMCs, mostly from graft donor cells, taken 180 days after TCRalphabeta/CD19-depleted stem cell transplant. The receptor set was obtained from a male patient between 2 and 15 years old who had a stem cell transplant for acute lymphoblastic leukemia, so the T cells may come from the graft donor. CDR3s include the opening cysteine and the closing phenylalanine or tryptophan. The order of the fields is clone size, J gene, V gene, D gene, CDR3 DNA, CDR3 protein. A D gene is named only where the DNA matches it firmly. Clone size is given for some rows only: seen once, a few or many times, or a class if the clone is expanded.

clone_size: few; j_call: TRBJ1-2; v_call: TRBV9; d_call: .; cdr3_nt: TGTGCCAGCAGCGTAGTTCGGGGTATGGTCAGCTACACCTTC; cdr3_aa: CASSVVRGMVSYTF
clone_size: .; j_call: TRBJ2-1; v_call: TRBV25-1; d_call: TRBD2; cdr3_nt: TGTGCCAGCAGTGACCGGAGTGCGGGGGTCCTCAATGAGCAGTTCTTC; cdr3_aa: CASSDRSAGVLNEQFF
clone_size: .; j_call: TRBJ2-1; v_call: TRBV20-1; d_call: TRBD2; cdr3_nt: TGCAGTGCCCAATCCGGGACTAGCGGTTACAATGAGCAGTTCTTC; cdr3_aa: CSAQSGTSGYNEQFF
clone_size: few; j_call: TRBJ1-5; v_call: TRBV27; d_call: .; cdr3_nt: TGTGCCAGCAGTCCACGTTCCGGGATATGGAATCAGCCCCAGCATTTT; cdr3_aa: CASSPRSGIWNQPQHF
clone_size: many; j_call: TRBJ2-7; v_call: TRBV5-1; d_call: TRBD1; cdr3_nt: TGCGCCAGCAGCTTTACGGGACAGGCTCCCTACGAGCAGTACTTC; cdr3_aa: CASSFTGQAPYEQYF
clone_size: .; j_call: TRBJ2-3; v_call: TRBV11-2; d_call: .; cdr3_nt: TGTGCCAGCAGCTTGGGACGACAGGGCTGGCGGGAGGGCACAGATACGCAGTATTTT; cdr3_aa: CASSLGRQGWREGTDTQYF
clone_size: .; j_call: TRBJ2-3; v_call: TRBV20-1; d_call: TRBD2; cdr3_nt: TGCAGTGCTAGAGATGCAGCGGGGGGGCGCCCAGATACGCAGTATTTT; cdr3_aa: CSARDAAGGRPDTQYF
clone_size: few; j_call: TRBJ2-2; v_call: TRBV7-6; d_call: TRBD2; cdr3_nt: TGTGCCAGCAGCTTTGGACTAGCGGGGGGGACCGGGGAGCTGTTTTTT; cdr3_aa: CASSFGLAGGTGELFF
clone_size: few; j_call: TRBJ1-4; v_call: TRBV7-6; d_call: .; cdr3_nt: TGTGCCAGCAGTTCCGGGACTGACCTTTGGGATGAAAAACTGTTTTTT; cdr3_aa: CASSSGTDLWDEKLFF
clone_size: .; j_call: TRBJ2-5; v_call: TRBV12-3/TRBV12-4; d_call: .; cdr3_nt: TGTGCCAGCAGTTTTTATCATGTAGGGGCGAAATTTGAGACCCAGTACTTC; cdr3_aa: CASSFYHVGAKFETQYF
clone_size: .; j_call: TRBJ2-3; v_call: TRBV10-3; d_call: .; cdr3_nt: TGTGCCATCAGTCGGGACAGCACAGATACGCAGTATTTT; cdr3_aa: CAISRDSTDTQYF
clone_size: few; j_call: TRBJ1-2; v_call: TRBV6-1; d_call: .; cdr3_nt: TGTGCCAGCAGTGAGAACAGCTATGGCTACACCTTC; cdr3_aa: CASSENSYGYTF
clone_size: few; j_call: TRBJ1-2; v_call: TRBV5-1; d_call: .; cdr3_nt: TGCGCCAGCAGCTTGAAAAGGATAGGGCGAGACTATGGCTACACCTTC; cdr3_aa: CASSLKRIGRDYGYTF
clone_size: .; j_call: TRBJ1-1; v_call: TRBV6-2/TRBV6-3; d_call: .; cdr3_nt: TGTGCCAGCAGTACCGGATTTAACACTGAAGCTTTCTTT; cdr3_aa: CASSTGFNTEAFF
clone_size: .; j_call: TRBJ2-5; v_call: TRBV7-9; d_call: TRBD1; cdr3_nt: TGTGCCAGCAACCTCCAGGGGACAGGTTTAGAGACCCAGTACTTC; cdr3_aa: CASNLQGTGLETQYF
clone_size: .; j_call: TRBJ2-5; v_call: TRBV4-3; d_call: TRBD1; cdr3_nt: TGCGCCAGCAGCCAAATGGGACAGCAAGAGACCCAGTACTTC; cdr3_aa: CASSQMGQQETQYF
clone_size: many; j_call: TRBJ2-1; v_call: TRBV9; d_call: .; cdr3_nt: TGTGCCAGCAGCCGTGGGGCTAGGGAACGGGCCTACAATGAGCAGTTCTTC; cdr3_aa: CASSRGARERAYNEQFF
clone_size: few; j_call: TRBJ1-1; v_call: TRBV6-6; d_call: .; cdr3_nt: TGTGCCAGCTCGACGGGGGCCACTGAAGCTTTCTTT; cdr3_aa: CASSTGATEAFF
clone_size: few; j_call: TRBJ1-5; v_call: TRBV4-3; d_call: .; cdr3_nt: TGCGCCAGCAGCCAAGACCGACACAATAATCAGCCCCAGCATTTT; cdr3_aa: CASSQDRHNNQPQHF
clone_size: .; j_call: TRBJ2-6; v_call: TRBV10-2; d_call: TRBD1; cdr3_nt: TGCGCCAGCAGTCCGGGACAGGGAGTAGCTGGGGCCAACGTCCTGACTTTC; cdr3_aa: CASSPGQGVAGANVLTF
clone_size: few; j_call: TRBJ2-2; v_call: TRBV10-3; d_call: TRBD1; cdr3_nt: TGTGCCATCAGTGAGTCGGACAGGTATCTGTCCGGGGAGCTGTTTTTT; cdr3_aa: CAISESDRYLSGELFF
clone_size: few; j_call: TRBJ1-1; v_call: TRBV7-2; d_call: .; cdr3_nt: TGTGCCAGCAGCTTCTCAGGGGTTGGTACTGAAGCTTTCTTT; cdr3_aa: CASSFSGVGTEAFF
clone_size: .; j_call: TRBJ2-2; v_call: TRBV4-3; d_call: .; cdr3_nt: TGCGCCAGCAGCATCGGACTGAACACCGGGGAGCTGTTTTTT; cdr3_aa: CASSIGLNTGELFF
clone_size: many; j_call: TRBJ2-7; v_call: TRBV20-1; d_call: .; cdr3_nt: TGCAGTGCTAGAAGGGGGGAGGGCTCCTACGAGCAGTACTTC; cdr3_aa: CSARRGEGSYEQYF
clone_size: few; j_call: TRBJ1-4; v_call: TRBV7-9; d_call: .; cdr3_nt: TGTGCCAGCAGCCAAGGACAGAGGAATGAAAAACTGTTTTTT; cdr3_aa: CASSQGQRNEKLFF
clone_size: .; j_call: TRBJ2-3; v_call: TRBV20-1; d_call: TRBD1; cdr3_nt: TGCAGTGCTAGAGGGACAGGGGTTAGCACAGATACGCAGTATTTT; cdr3_aa: CSARGTGVSTDTQYF
clone_size: few; j_call: TRBJ2-3; v_call: TRBV3-1; d_call: .; cdr3_nt: TGTGCCAGCGGCAGGGGAAAAGATACGCAGTATTTT; cdr3_aa: CASGRGKDTQYF
clone_size: .; j_call: TRBJ2-4; v_call: TRBV4-3; d_call: .; cdr3_nt: TGCGCCAGCAGCCAAGGTTGGCTAGCCAAAAACATTCAGTACTTC; cdr3_aa: CASSQGWLAKNIQYF
clone_size: many; j_call: TRBJ1-2; v_call: TRBV7-9; d_call: .; cdr3_nt: TGTGCCAGCAGCCCCTTGGGAATCTATGGCTACACCTTC; cdr3_aa: CASSPLGIYGYTF
clone_size: .; j_call: TRBJ2-7; v_call: TRBV7-2; d_call: TRBD2; cdr3_nt: TGTGCCAGCAGCGCGGGGGGCCATACTACGATGCAGTACTTC; cdr3_aa: CASSAGGHTTMQYF
clone_size: .; j_call: TRBJ2-1; v_call: TRBV7-6; d_call: .; cdr3_nt: TGTGCCAGCAGCCTAAGACCCACCAGCTCCTACAATGAGCAGTTCTTC; cdr3_aa: CASSLRPTSSYNEQFF
clone_size: .; j_call: TRBJ1-5; v_call: TRBV5-6; d_call: .; cdr3_nt: TGTGCCAGCAGCCCCGGCGGGTGGCCCCAGCATTTT; cdr3_aa: CASSPGGWPQHF
clone_size: .; j_call: TRBJ2-3; v_call: TRBV12-3/TRBV12-4; d_call: TRBD2; cdr3_nt: TGTGCCAGCAGATTTTCGAGCGGGAGTGCAGATACGCAGTATTTT; cdr3_aa: CASRFSSGSADTQYF
clone_size: .; j_call: TRBJ1-1; v_call: TRBV30; d_call: .; cdr3_nt: TGTGCCTGGAAAATCCGGGTCTTTAACACTGAAGCTCTCTTT; cdr3_aa: CAWKIRVFNTEALF
clone_size: .; j_call: TRBJ2-1; v_call: TRBV5-1; d_call: TRBD2; cdr3_nt: TGCGCCAGCGGCTCGATCCCCGGGAGGAATGAGCAGTTCTTC; cdr3_aa: CASGSIPGRNEQFF
clone_size: .; j_call: TRBJ2-5; v_call: TRBV7-2; d_call: .; cdr3_nt: TGTGCCAGCAGCTTAGTTCCGAAAGAGACCCAGTACTTC; cdr3_aa: CASSLVPKETQYF
clone_size: few; j_call: TRBJ2-7; v_call: TRBV12-3/TRBV12-4; d_call: .; cdr3_nt: TGTGCCAGCAGCAAACCTCGAGGGCTACCTTTGTTGTACGAGCAGTACTTC; cdr3_aa: CASSKPRGLPLLYEQYF
clone_size: few; j_call: TRBJ2-1; v_call: TRBV9; d_call: TRBD2; cdr3_nt: TGTGCCAGCAGCGCCAAAATGGGCCTAGCGGGCTACAATGAGCAGTTCTTC; cdr3_aa: CASSAKMGLAGYNEQFF
clone_size: .; j_call: TRBJ1-6; v_call: TRBV5-1; d_call: .; cdr3_nt: TGCGCCAGCAGCTTAGGGACTAATTCACCCCTCCACTTT; cdr3_aa: CASSLGTNSPLHF
clone_size: few; j_call: TRBJ2-7; v_call: TRBV20-1; d_call: .; cdr3_nt: TGCAGTGCATTTGTGCCGGGGTTGGGGTACGAGCAGTACTTC; cdr3_aa: CSAFVPGLGYEQYF
clone_size: many; j_call: TRBJ2-7; v_call: TRBV4-3; d_call: TRBD1; cdr3_nt: TGCGCCAGCAGCCTCTTTACAGGGGCAGGCTCCTACGAGCAGTACTTC; cdr3_aa: CASSLFTGAGSYEQYF
clone_size: few; j_call: TRBJ2-7; v_call: TRBV7-5; d_call: .; cdr3_nt: .; cdr3_aa: CISVPEASRGQGPYEQYF
clone_size: .; j_call: TRBJ2-5; v_call: TRBV20-1; d_call: .; cdr3_nt: TGCAGTGCTCCCGACCTGCCAGAGACCCAGTACTTC; cdr3_aa: CSAPDLPETQYF
clone_size: many; j_call: TRBJ2-7; v_call: TRBV5-1; d_call: TRBD1; cdr3_nt: TGCGCCAGCAACGCGGTACAGGGGACATCCTACGAGCAGTACTTC; cdr3_aa: CASNAVQGTSYEQYF
clone_size: few; j_call: TRBJ2-1; v_call: TRBV27; d_call: .; cdr3_nt: TGTGCCAGCAGTTTACGTGTCGGGAGTGGGCCCACCTACAATGAGCAGTTCTTC; cdr3_aa: CASSLRVGSGPTYNEQFF
clone_size: many; j_call: TRBJ1-2; v_call: TRBV6-2/TRBV6-3; d_call: TRBD1; cdr3_nt: TGTGCCAGCACCCTCCGGGACAGGAATGGCTACACCTTC; cdr3_aa: CASTLRDRNGYTF
clone_size: few; j_call: TRBJ1-1; v_call: TRBV11-2; d_call: .; cdr3_nt: TGTGCCAGCAGCTTAAGCCCGGACAGGAACACTGAAGCTTTCTTT; cdr3_aa: CASSLSPDRNTEAFF
clone_size: .; j_call: TRBJ2-7; v_call: TRBV20-1; d_call: .; cdr3_nt: TGCAGTGCTAGAGTGCCTATAAGCTCCTACGAGCAGTACTTC; cdr3_aa: CSARVPISSYEQYF